These 18 T cell receptor beta chains were sequenced from one sample in a study of blood T cell repertoires in COVID-19. The method was immunoSEQ multiplex PCR; TCRdb's version includes in-frame clones alone and lacks a portion of them. The top ten clones hold approximately 45% of a sample with tens of thousands of clones, about 72% of them seen once. Sequencing was performed on peripheral blood. These receptors were taken from a woman aged 80 or over with acute or convalescent COVID-19.

By frequency in the sample, this clone is hyperexpanded. This sequence joins TRBV5-4 and TRBJ1-1, with 7 bases lining up with TRBD1. CDR3 size: 16 residues. After removal of 4 bases from V and 0 bases from J, the junction contained 9 bases not matched to a gene. From germline, CDR1 is SGHNT and CDR2 YYREEE (reference sequence). CDR3 residues: CASSPNRGWMNTEAFF. As DNA, the CDR3 is TGTGCCAGCAGCCCAAACAGGGGTTGGATGAACACTGAAGCTTTCTTT.

This chain joins TRBV7-9 and TRBJ1-1, with D perhaps matching TRBD1 (5 bases). Germline values: CDR1 SEHNR, CDR2 FQNEAQ (reference sequence). The CDR3 has 12 amino acids. V was cut by 5 bases and J by 7 bases, with 11 bases left in between. In nucleotides, the CDR3 is TGTGCCAGCAGCCGGACAAGCCTTGAAGCTTTCTTT. Translation gives CASSRTSLEAFF.

In this sample, this clone turned up many times. J is TRBJ2-1 and V is TRBV9; 15 nucleotides line up with TRBD2. The V gene's germline CDR1 is SGDLS and CDR2 YYNGEE. This CDR3 contains 16 residues. V shed 3 bases, J shed 9 bases, and the junction held 7 bases outside the gene matches. CDR3 loop: CASSGGTSGRLSEQFF. CDR3 DNA sequence: TGTGCCAGCAGCGGAGGGACTAGCGGGAGGTTAAGTGAGCAGTTCTTC.

This clone was observed a few times. J is TRBJ2-1 and V is TRBV5-6; D is ambiguous. The CDR3 runs 13 residues. Looked up from germline, CDR1 is SGHDT and CDR2 is YYEEEE. V shed 3 bases and J shed 6 bases, with 10 bases lying between them. DNA of the CDR3: TGTGCCAGCAGCTATGGGCTCATCAATGAGCAGTTCTTC. It translates to CASSYGLINEQFF.

The chain joins TRBV7-3 to TRBJ2-2, with D possibly being TRBD1 (6 bases). V shed 4 bases and J shed 2 bases, with 11 bases lying between them. Germline CDR1 SGHTA, CDR2 FQGTGA. This CDR3 spans 15 amino acids. The CDR3 spells CASSSRDINTGELFF. CDR3 bases: TGTGCCAGCAGCTCTCGGGACATAAACACCGGGGAGCTGTTTTTT.

This clone was found once. This chain joins TRBV11-2 and TRBJ2-3; TRBD2 is a possible D gene (6 bases). Germline CDR1 and CDR2: SGHAT and FQNNGV. The CDR3 covers 14 residues. Deletions cut 3 bases from V and 3 bases from J, with 10 bases between. The CDR3 is CASSFPGRTDTQYF. CDR3 bases: TGTGCCAGCAGCTTCCCCGGGAGAACAGATACGCAGTATTTT.

This clone has only one observation. The chain carries TRBV19 and TRBJ1-4; D uncertain. Germline CDR1 is LNHDA and CDR2 is SQIVND (reference sequence). Trimming cost V 9 bases and J 7 bases, with 15 bases left between them. This CDR3 has 13 amino acids. In DNA form, the CDR3 reads TGTGCCAGAAACGGACGTGCGGGTGAAAAACTGTTTTTT. It is translated as CARNGRAGEKLFF.

The chain is built from TRBV11-3 and TRBJ2-1; 8 bases fit TRBD1. V shed 5 bases and J 4 bases; nucleotides not matched to a gene: 10. The CDR3 covers 16 residues. Germline assignment: CDR1 SGHNT and CDR2 YENEEA. DNA of the CDR3: TGTGCCAGCAGCCCAGGTGGGGACAGGCGATACAATGAGCAGTTCTTC. Amino acids: CASSPGGDRRYNEQFF.

The chain carries TRBV7-2 and TRBJ2-7; 7 bases fit TRBD2. Germline V gives CDR1 SGHTA, CDR2 FQGNSA. The CDR3 has 15 amino acids. V trimming: 2 bases; J trimming: 2 bases; junction bases outside the gene matches: 6. CDR3: CASSLTPRGAYEQYF. For the CDR3, the DNA is TGTGCCAGCAGCTTAACCCCACGGGGGGCCTACGAGCAGTACTTC.

This chain links TRBV25-1 with TRBJ2-1, with 9 bases identical to TRBD1. CDR1 is MGHDK and CDR2 is SYGVNS in the germline V gene. V dropped 5 bases and J dropped 9; count of bases not matched to a gene: 8. This CDR3 has 14 amino acids. The CDR3 DNA reads as TGTGCCAGCAGTCAAACAGGGGGCTGGGGTGAGCAGTTCTTC. Amino acids: CASSQTGGWGEQFF. The full variable domain, in which reference TRBV25-1 and TRBJ2-1 provide the parts outside the CDR3, is EADIYQTPRYLVIGTGKKITLECSQTMGHDKMYWYQQDPGMELHLIHYSYGVNSTEKGDLSSESTVSRIRTEHFPLTLESARPSHTSQYLCASSQTGGWGEQFFGPGTRLTVL.

This clone was recorded only once. The chain is built from TRBV15 and TRBJ2-7; 10 bases fit TRBD1. CDR3 size: 15 residues. The junction had 7 bases not matched to a gene; V was cut back by 5 bases and J by 3 bases. Germline lookup yields CDR1 LNHNV and CDR2 YYDKDF (reference sequence). DNA for the CDR3: TGTGCCACCAGCTCAGACAGGGGGCGCTTCTACGAGCAGTACTTC. Encoded protein: CATSSDRGRFYEQYF.

This clone was counted once. The chain has TRBV12-3 or TRBV12-4 and TRBJ1-2; D is ambiguous. Trimming pared 1 base from V and 4 bases from J, leaving 7 bases between. The CDR3 consists of 13 residues. CDR3 coding DNA: TGTGCCAGCAGTTTAGTAAAATTCTATGGCTACACCTTC. Residues: CASSLVKFYGYTF.

The chain uses TRBV18 and TRBJ1-2; the match to TRBD1 covers 9 bases. CDR3 length: 14 residues. CDR1 is KGHSH and CDR2 is LQKENI in the germline V gene. V trimming: 4 bases; J trimming: 8 bases; junction bases outside the gene matches: 8. CDR3 coding DNA: TGTGCCAGCTCACTCGGACAGGGGTCCGTAGGCTACACCTTC. Its protein product is CASSLGQGSVGYTF.

This clone appeared a few times. The rearrangement uses TRBV5-1 and TRBJ2-1, with D possibly TRBD1 on 6 matching bases. The V end lost 4 bases, the J end lost 4 bases, and 12 bases lay between the germline ends. Germline assignment: CDR1 SGHRS and CDR2 YFSETQ. CDR3 length: 14 residues. The chain's CDR3 is CASSRYRVYNEQFF. CDR3 bases: TGCGCCAGCAGCAGGTACAGGGTGTACAATGAGCAGTTCTTC.

The chain joins TRBV30 to TRBJ2-7; a weak D match, TRBD1 (6 bases). V lost 0 bases and J 3 bases, leaving 15 bases between the germline ends. The length of the CDR3 is 15 residues. Per germline, CDR1 GTSNPN and CDR2 SVGIG (reference sequence). This CDR3 is CAWSVGSGAIYEQYF. For the CDR3, the DNA is TGTGCCTGGAGTGTCGGCTCAGGGGCCATCTACGAGCAGTACTTC.

The chain is built from TRBV5-1 and TRBJ1-6; 7 bases align to TRBD1. V was pared by 0 bases and J by 5 bases, with 8 bases of the junction left unmatched. Germline values: CDR1 SGHRS, CDR2 YFSETQ. CDR3 size: 17 residues. In DNA, the CDR3 is TGCGCCAGCAGCTTGGCGGGGGACAGATTGAATAATTCACCCCTCCACTTT. Translating gives CASSLAGDRLNNSPLHF.

This chain connects TRBV4-3 to TRBJ2-3; 11 bases fit TRBD2. The germline CDR1 and CDR2 sequences are LGHNA and YSLEER. Trimming removed 4 bases from V and 3 bases from J; junction bases left unmatched: 9. The CDR3 consists of 17 residues. The CDR3 is CASSPTPLAGGTDTQYF. The CDR3 nucleotides read TGCGCCAGCAGCCCAACGCCCCTAGCGGGAGGAACAGATACGCAGTATTTT.

The gene calls are TRBV3-1 (or the pseudogene TRBV3-2) and TRBJ1-1; 7 bases align to TRBD1. This CDR3 has 13 residues. V trimming: 3 bases; J trimming: 7 bases; junction bases outside the gene matches: 5. Germline V lookup: CDR1 LGHDT, CDR2 YNNKEL (reference sequence). The CDR3 sequence is CASSQERQGEAFF. CDR3 DNA sequence: TGTGCCAGCAGCCAGGAGAGACAGGGTGAAGCTTTCTTT.